This TCR beta chain was recovered during a study of post-analysis software for immune sequencing data. Researchers reported that TCR beta cDNA libraries carried unique molecular identifiers. The T cell input of 1 to 10 million gave about half a million cDNA molecules. TCRdb fed the PCR reads into MiXCR, producing one record per CDR3 protein. The sample consists of a few hundred thousand distinct CDR3 sequences, roughly 36% of them appearing once. This CDR3 is built from 16 residues. Trimming left V 1 base short and J 9 bases short, with 19 bases between. Germline V gives CDR1 LGHDT, CDR2 YNNKEL (reference sequence). General study results and limits: Roughly 5 TRBV segments, TRBV5-6, TRBV5-1 and TRBV20-1 among them, were found more frequent in patients than controls. For normalized Chao1 diversity, multiple sclerosis patients scored significantly lower than controls did.

Worth noting for this clonotype: No antigen is known for it.

The TCR comes from a girl aged 10 to 17 with multiple sclerosis. Sequencing was carried out using blood. The chain links TRBV3-1 to TRBJ2-1; a possible D gene is TRBD1 (6 bases). The chain's CDR3 is CASSQGTATGSSEQFF. CDR3 nucleotide sequence: TGTGCCAGCAGCCAAGGTACGGCGACAGGTAGCTCTGAGCAGTTCTTC.